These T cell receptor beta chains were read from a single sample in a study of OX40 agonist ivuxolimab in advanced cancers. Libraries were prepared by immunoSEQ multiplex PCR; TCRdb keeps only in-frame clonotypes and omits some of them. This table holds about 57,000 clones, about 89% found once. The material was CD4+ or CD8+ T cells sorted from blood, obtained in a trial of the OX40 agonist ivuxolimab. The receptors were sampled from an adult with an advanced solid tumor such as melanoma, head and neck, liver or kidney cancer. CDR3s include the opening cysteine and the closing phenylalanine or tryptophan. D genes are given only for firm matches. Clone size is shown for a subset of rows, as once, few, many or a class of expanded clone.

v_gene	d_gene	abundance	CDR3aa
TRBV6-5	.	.	CASSSQTDNQPQHF
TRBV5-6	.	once	CASSWGYGYTF
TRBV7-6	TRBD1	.	CASSLRAGGEKLFF
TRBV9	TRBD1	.	CASSVSGQGSGYTF
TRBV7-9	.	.	CASSLSSGPQYF
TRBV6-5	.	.	CASSYGQLQETQYF
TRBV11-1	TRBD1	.	CASSFGQEFRSSTDTQYF
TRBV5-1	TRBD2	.	CASSRPGLAGYNEQFF
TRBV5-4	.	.	CASSLLGGRSYGYTF
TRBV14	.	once	CASSQDRQVLNEQYF
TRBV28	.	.	CASSPRRRLINYGYTF
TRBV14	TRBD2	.	CASSQLEGTSSYNEQFF
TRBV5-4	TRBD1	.	CASSLRDRPYEQYF
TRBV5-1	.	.	CASSSQGSSYNSPLHF
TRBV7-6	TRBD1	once	CASSTRQGGEQYF
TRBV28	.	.	CASSLMITEAFF
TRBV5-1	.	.	CASSGDRNSGNTIYF
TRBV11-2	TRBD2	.	CASSLGSGGLYEQYF
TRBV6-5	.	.	CASSYRPSRGGEAFF
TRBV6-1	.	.	CASNDLYEQYF
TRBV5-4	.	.	CASSHDRFYGYTF
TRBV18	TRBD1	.	CASSHRRTGGTGELFF
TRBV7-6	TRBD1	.	CASSIPTGTGAGKLFF
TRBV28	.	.	CASSLLRAPQYF
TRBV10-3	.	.	CAISDWGSIGTEAFF
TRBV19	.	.	CASSTRGGTEAFF
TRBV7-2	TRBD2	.	CASSLNPGTSYEQFF
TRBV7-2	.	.	CASRKGQGSTDTQYF
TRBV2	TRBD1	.	CASRAGTGVQPQHF
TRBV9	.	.	CASSVSTGTIEQFF
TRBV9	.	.	CASSVQGGGQPQHF
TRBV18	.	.	CASSPPFLDSPLHF
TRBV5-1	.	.	CASSLGTATYEQYF
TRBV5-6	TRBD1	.	CASSLGDRNSPLHF
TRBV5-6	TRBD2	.	CASSDFQREGPDTQYF
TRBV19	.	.	CASSPGQSFNEKLFF
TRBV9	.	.	CASSMTSLRTAYTQYF
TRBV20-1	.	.	CSWWGAREQFF
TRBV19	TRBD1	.	CASSTIRGQGMNTEAFF
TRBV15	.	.	CATSILDRTGNTIYF
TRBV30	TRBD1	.	CAWSQIRGSTGRYGYTF
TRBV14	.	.	CASSQDPSAGQETQYF
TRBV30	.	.	CAWSVGPGDGYTF
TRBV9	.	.	CASSAEYSNQPQHF
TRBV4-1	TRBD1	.	CASSSVDRAYGYTF
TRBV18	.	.	CASSPTGRSANVLTF
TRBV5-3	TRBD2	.	CARSLGLLAGDTDTQYF
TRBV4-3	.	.	CASSQGPSDRADTQYF
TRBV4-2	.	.	CASSQGSGRIFTDTQYF